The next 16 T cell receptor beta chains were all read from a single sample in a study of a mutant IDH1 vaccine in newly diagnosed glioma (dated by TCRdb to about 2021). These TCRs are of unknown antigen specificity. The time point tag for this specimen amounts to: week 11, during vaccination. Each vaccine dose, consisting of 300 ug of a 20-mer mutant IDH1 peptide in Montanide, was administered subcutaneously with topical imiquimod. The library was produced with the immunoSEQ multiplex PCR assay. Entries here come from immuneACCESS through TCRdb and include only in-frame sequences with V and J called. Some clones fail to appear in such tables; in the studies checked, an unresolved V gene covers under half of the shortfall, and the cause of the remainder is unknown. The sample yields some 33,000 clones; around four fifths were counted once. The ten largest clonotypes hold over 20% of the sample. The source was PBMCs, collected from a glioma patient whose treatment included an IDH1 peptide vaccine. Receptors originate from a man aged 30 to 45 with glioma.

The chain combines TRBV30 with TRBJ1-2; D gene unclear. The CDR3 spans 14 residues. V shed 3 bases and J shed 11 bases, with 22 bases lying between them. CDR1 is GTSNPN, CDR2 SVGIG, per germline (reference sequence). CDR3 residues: CAWSHFARAEGYTF. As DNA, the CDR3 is TGTGCCTGGAGCCACTTCGCGAGAGCCGAGGGATACACCTTC.

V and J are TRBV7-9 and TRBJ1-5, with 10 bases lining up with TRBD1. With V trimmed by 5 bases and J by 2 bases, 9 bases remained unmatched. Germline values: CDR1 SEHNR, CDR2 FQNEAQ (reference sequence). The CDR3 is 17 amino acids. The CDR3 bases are TGTGCCAGCAGCACCGGGACAGGGGTCGACCGCAATCAGCCCCAGCATTTT. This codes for CASSTGTGVDRNQPQHF.

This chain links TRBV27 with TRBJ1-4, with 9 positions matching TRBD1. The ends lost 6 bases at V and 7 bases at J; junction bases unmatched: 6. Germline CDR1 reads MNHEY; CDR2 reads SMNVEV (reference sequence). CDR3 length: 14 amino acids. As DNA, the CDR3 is TGTGCCAGCAGAGGGACAGGGCGGGGTGAAAAACTGTTTTTT. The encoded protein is CASRGTGRGEKLFF.

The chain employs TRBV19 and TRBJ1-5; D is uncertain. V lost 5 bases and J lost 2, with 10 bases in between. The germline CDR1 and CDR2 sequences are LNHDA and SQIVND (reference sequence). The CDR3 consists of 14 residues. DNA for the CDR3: TGTGCCAGTAGTCCCCGGCGGGGCAATCAGCCCCAGCATTTT. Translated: CASSPRRGNQPQHF.

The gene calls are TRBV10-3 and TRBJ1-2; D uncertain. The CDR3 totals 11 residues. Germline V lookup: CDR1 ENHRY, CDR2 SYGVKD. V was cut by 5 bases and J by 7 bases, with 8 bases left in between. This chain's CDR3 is CAISTEGGYTF. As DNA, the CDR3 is TGTGCCATCAGTACCGAGGGTGGCTACACCTTC.

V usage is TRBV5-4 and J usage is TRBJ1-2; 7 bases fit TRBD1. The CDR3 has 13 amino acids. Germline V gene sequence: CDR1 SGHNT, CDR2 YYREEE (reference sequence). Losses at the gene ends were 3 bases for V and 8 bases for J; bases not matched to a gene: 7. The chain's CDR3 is CASSSTGVEGYTF. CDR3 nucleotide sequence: TGTGCCAGCAGCTCCACAGGGGTAGAAGGCTACACCTTC.

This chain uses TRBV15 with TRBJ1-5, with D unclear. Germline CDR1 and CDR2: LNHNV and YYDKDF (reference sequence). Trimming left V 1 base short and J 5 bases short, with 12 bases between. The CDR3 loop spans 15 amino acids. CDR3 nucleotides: TGTGCCACCAGCAGAGTCCAAGAAAGACATCAGCCCCAGCATTTT. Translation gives CATSRVQERHQPQHF.

The CDR3 here is CASSQEWAPGGYEQYF. In DNA form, the CDR3 reads TGCGCCAGCAGCCAAGAATGGGCCCCAGGGGGCTACGAGCAGTACTTC. The chain has TRBV4-3 and TRBJ2-7, with TRBD1 matching 7 bases. The ends lost 0 bases at V and 3 bases at J; junction bases unmatched: 8. From germline, CDR1 is LGHNA and CDR2 YSLEER. This CDR3 has 16 amino acids.

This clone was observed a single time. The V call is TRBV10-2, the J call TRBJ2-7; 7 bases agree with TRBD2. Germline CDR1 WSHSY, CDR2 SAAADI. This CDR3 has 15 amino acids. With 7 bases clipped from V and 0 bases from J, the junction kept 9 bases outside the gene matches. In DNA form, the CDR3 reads TGCGCCAGCATAACTAGCGAACCGAGCTCCTACGAGCAGTACTTC. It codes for CASITSEPSSYEQYF.

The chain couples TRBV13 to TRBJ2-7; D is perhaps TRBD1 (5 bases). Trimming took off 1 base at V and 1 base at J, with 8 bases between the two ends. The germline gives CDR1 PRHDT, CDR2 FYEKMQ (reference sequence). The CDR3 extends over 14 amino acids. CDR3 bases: TGTGCCAGCAGCTTAGACAGGTCTTCCTACGAGCAGTACTTC. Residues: CASSLDRSSYEQYF.

CDR3 region: CASSLTGPTYEQYF. The CDR3 DNA is TGTGCCAGCAGCCTGACAGGGCCCACCTACGAGCAGTACTTC. The chain carries TRBV25-1 and TRBJ2-7; 7 nucleotides agree with TRBD1. Germline V gene lookup returns CDR1 MGHDK and CDR2 SYGVNS. The CDR3 is made up of 14 amino acids. After removal of 6 bases from V and 2 bases from J, the junction contained 7 bases not matched to a gene.

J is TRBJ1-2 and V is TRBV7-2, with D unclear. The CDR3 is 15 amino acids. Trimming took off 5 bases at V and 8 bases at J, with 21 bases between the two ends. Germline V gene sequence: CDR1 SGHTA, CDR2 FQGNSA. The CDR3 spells CASSPAGRAEEGYTF. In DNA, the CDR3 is TGTGCCAGCAGCCCTGCTGGGCGGGCCGAGGAAGGCTACACCTTC.

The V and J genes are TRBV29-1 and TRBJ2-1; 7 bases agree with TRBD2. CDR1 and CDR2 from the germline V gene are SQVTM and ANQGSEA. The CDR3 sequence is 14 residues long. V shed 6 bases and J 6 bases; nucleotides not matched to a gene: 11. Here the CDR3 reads CSVQASGDGNEQFF. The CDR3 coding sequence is TGCAGCGTCCAAGCTAGCGGAGATGGCAATGAGCAGTTCTTC.

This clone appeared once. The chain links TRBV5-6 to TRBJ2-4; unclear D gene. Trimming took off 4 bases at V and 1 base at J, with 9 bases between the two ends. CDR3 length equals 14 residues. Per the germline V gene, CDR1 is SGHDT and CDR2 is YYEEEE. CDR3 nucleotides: TGTGCCAGCAGCCTGGACGAGGCCAAAAACATTCAGTACTTC. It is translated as CASSLDEAKNIQYF.

The CDR3 coding sequence is TGTGCCAGCAGCTTAGATCGGGGTTCAGGGTATGCAACTAATGAAAAACTGTTTTTT. Protein: CASSLDRGSGYATNEKLFF. The chain recombines TRBV7-9 with TRBJ1-4; perhaps TRBD1 as D (5 bases). Germline V gene data show CDR1 as SEHNR and CDR2 as FQNEAQ (reference sequence). The CDR3 runs 19 residues. V dropped 1 base and J dropped 0 bases, with 18 bases sitting between them. The variable domain in full, completed from reference TRBV7-9 and TRBJ1-4, reads DTGVSQNPRHKITKRGQNVTFRCDPISEHNRLYWYRQTLGQGPEFLTYFQNEAQLEKSRLLSDRFSAERPKGSFSTLEIQRTEQGDSAMYLCASSLDRGSGYATNEKLFFGSGTQLSVL.

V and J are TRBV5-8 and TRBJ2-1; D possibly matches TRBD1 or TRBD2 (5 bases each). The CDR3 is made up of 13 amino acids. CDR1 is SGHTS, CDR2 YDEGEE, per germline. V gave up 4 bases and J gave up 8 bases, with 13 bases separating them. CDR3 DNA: TGTGCCAGCAGCCCGAACAAGGGACATGAGCAGTTCTTC. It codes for CASSPNKGHEQFF.